This T cell receptor beta chain was obtained from a study of blood T cells in healthy people across ages. Study observations and caveats: When one million T cells were used, diversity estimates were thought to be underestimates.

PBMCs were isolated at a quantity of at least 6 million per sample. A second about 7 to 12 cycle PCR used barcoded and J-beta primers. TCRdb processed the 5' RACE reads anew with MiXCR; each CDR3 protein has one entry. This table holds 1.5 million to 2 million distinct CDR3 sequences, 28% found once. The table lists this clonotype with a count of one. Its cognate antigen is unknown. One base away lies a much larger clone, so this may be a sequencing read error. Specimen: blood. This sequence was found in a woman aged 30 to 39 in good health.

DNA of the CDR3: TGCGCCAGTGGGACTAGCCCGGTACCGGGAGAGACCCAGTTCTTC. Translating it yields CASGTSPVPGETQFF. This chain uses TRBV10-2 with TRBJ2-1; 9 nucleotides match TRBD2. CDR3 size: 15 residues. The ends lost 9 bases at V and 13 bases at J; junction bases unmatched: 19. Germline loops: CDR1 WSHSY, CDR2 SAAADI.